These 17 T cell receptor beta chains share one sample of origin, sequenced in a study of T-cell reconstitution after alpha-beta-depleted transplantation in children. Preparation of the TCRbeta library was carried out with unique molecular identifiers. In TCRdb, the PCR reads were re-called with MiXCR into one record per CDR3 protein. The sample includes some 200,000 distinct CDR3 sequences, 14% to 15% of them seen just once. This sample comprised PBMCs from the stem cell graft donor, obtained from the stem cell graft. These receptor sequences come from a human donor who donated a stem cell graft to a child with acute lymphoblastic leukemia.

Ten or more counts support this clonotype. The J gene is TRBJ1-2, the V gene TRBV29-1; D may be TRBD1 (5 bases). The CDR3 runs to 12 residues. Germline V gene lookup returns CDR1 SQVTM and CDR2 ANQGSEA. Trimming removed 3 bases at V and 6 bases at J, with 11 bases between. The DNA for the CDR3 is TGCAGCGTTGATTGGGGCAGAGATGGCTACACCTTC. Its protein is CSVDWGRDGYTF.

This clonotype was counted many times. The rearrangement links TRBV11-2 to TRBJ1-3; a weak D match, TRBD1 (6 bases). CDR1 and CDR2 (germline): SGHAT, FQNNGV. Trimming cost V 3 bases and J 4 bases, with 13 bases left between them. This CDR3 contains 15 residues. CDR3 bases: TGTGCCAGCAGCTTCGGCCCAGGGGCCGGAAACACCATATATTTT. Translation: CASSFGPGAGNTIYF.

Comments on this clonotype: A much larger clonotype is one base distant, so this may be a read error. V is TRBV7-6 and J is TRBJ2-6; 8 nucleotides match TRBD2. The CDR3 runs to 15 residues. The germline V gene encodes CDR1 SGHVS and CDR2 FNYEAQ. The CDR3 region has the DNA TGTGCCAGCAGCGATAGCGGGACTGGGGCCAACGTCATGACTTTC. It is translated as CASSDSGTGANVMTF.

This clonotype showed up many times. The V call is TRBV29-1, the J call TRBJ2-3, with 12 positions matching TRBD2. This CDR3 region has 15 residues. Germline CDR1 SQVTM, CDR2 ANQGSEA. The J segment lost 0 bases and the V segment lost 6 bases, leaving 4 bases of the junction unmatched. CDR3 in DNA: TGCAGCGTCGACGGACTAGCGGGGAGCACAGATACGCAGTATTTT. Translated: CSVDGLAGSTDTQYF.

There are many counts of this clonotype. The chain uses TRBV12-3 or TRBV12-4 and TRBJ2-7; a weak D match, TRBD2 (5 bases). The CDR3 sequence is 14 residues long. The germline V and J ends were trimmed by 7 bases and 1 base, with 14 bases remaining between them. The CDR3 is CASTASRHSYEQYF. The CDR3 DNA follows: TGTGCCAGCACCGCTAGCCGGCATTCCTACGAGCAGTACTTC.

This clonotype was seen at least ten times. The chain joins TRBV5-5 to TRBJ2-1, with 10 bases that match TRBD2. This CDR3 comprises 15 residues. Per the germline V gene, CDR1 is SGHKS and CDR2 is YYEKEE (reference sequence). Germline trimming cut 4 bases from V and 5 bases from J; bases unmatched to any gene: 6. DNA for the CDR3: TGTGCCAGCAGCCTAGGACTAGCGGAGCACAATGAGCAGTTCTTC. This encodes CASSLGLAEHNEQFF.

This clonotype was observed many times. V is TRBV5-1 and J is TRBJ2-2; 8 bases fit TRBD2. Germline CDR1 is SGHRS and CDR2 is YFSETQ. Germline trimming cut 4 bases from V and 4 bases from J; bases unmatched to any gene: 9. The CDR3 totals 16 residues. The DNA for the CDR3 is TGCGCCAGCAGCAGTAGCGGGGACCTGGGCACCGGGGAGCTGTTTTTT. It encodes CASSSSGDLGTGELFF.

This clonotype came up a few times. The CDR3 DNA reads as TGCAGTGCACAGGGGGCATATGGCTACACCTTC. As protein: CSAQGAYGYTF. J is TRBJ1-2 and V is TRBV20-1, with TRBD1 matching 9 bases. V shed 6 bases and J 5 bases; nucleotides not matched to a gene: 1. The CDR3 runs 11 residues. Germline V CDR1 and CDR2: DFQATT, SNEGSKA (reference sequence).

The V call is TRBV18, the J call TRBJ2-5; D tentatively reads TRBD1 or TRBD2 (5 bases each). This CDR3 comprises 13 residues. CDR1 is KGHSH, CDR2 LQKENI, per germline. V dropped 6 bases and J dropped 3 bases, with 11 bases sitting between them. CDR3 sequence reads: CASSPQGEETQYF. In DNA form, the CDR3 reads TGTGCCAGCTCGCCTCAGGGAGAAGAGACCCAGTACTTC.

The genes are TRBV20-1 and TRBJ1-1; possibly TRBD1 for D (5 bases). Germline V gene sequence: CDR1 DFQATT, CDR2 SNEGSKA (reference sequence). This CDR3 region has 14 residues. The ends were cut back, 0 bases at V and 4 bases at J, with 12 bases in the middle. The CDR3 region has the DNA TGCAGTGCTAGAGACGGGGGTCTACCCACTGAAGCTTTCTTT. It encodes CSARDGGLPTEAFF.

Many counts were recorded for this clonotype. This rearrangement joins TRBV5-1 to TRBJ2-3; D unresolved. Germline-derived CDR1 and CDR2 are SGHRS and YFSETQ. The V end was cut by 0 bases, the J end by 2 bases, with 7 bases between. This CDR3 has 14 residues. This CDR3 reads CASSLAAYTDTQYF. In DNA, the CDR3 is TGCGCCAGCAGCTTGGCCGCCTACACAGATACGCAGTATTTT. The full variable domain, rest sourced from reference TRBV5-1 and TRBJ2-3, is KAGVTQTPRYLIKTRGQQVTLSCSPISGHRSVSWYQQTPGQGLQFLFEYFSETQRNKGNFPGRFSGRQFSNSRSEMNVSTLELGDSALYLCASSLAAYTDTQYFGPGTRLTVL.

This clonotype was observed a handful of times. The chain carries TRBV27 and TRBJ1-2; D not resolved. CDR3 length equals 15 residues. The germline V gene has CDR1 MNHEY and CDR2 SMNVEV (reference sequence). Trimming took off 4 bases at V and 2 bases at J, with 14 bases between the two ends. Here the CDR3 reads CASSSGSSANYGYTF. As DNA, the CDR3 is TGTGCCAGCAGTTCCGGGAGTTCAGCCAACTATGGCTACACCTTC.

The rearrangement links TRBV19 to TRBJ2-1; D perhaps matches TRBD2 (6 bases). Trimming pared 6 bases from V and 12 bases from J, leaving 18 bases between. The CDR3 contains 13 residues. Germline values: CDR1 LNHDA, CDR2 SQIVND (reference sequence). CDR3 in amino acids: CASRPPRGLVQFF. The CDR3 DNA follows: TGTGCCAGTAGACCACCTAGGGGACTCGTGCAGTTCTTC.

This clonotype showed up many times. The chain recombines TRBV27 with TRBJ2-1, with 10 bases lining up with TRBD2. Trimming cost V 4 bases and J 7 bases; bases outside gene matches: 7. Germline CDR1 is MNHEY and CDR2 is SMNVEV (reference sequence). This CDR3 has 15 amino acids. CDR3 nucleotides: TGTGCCAGCAGTTATTGGGGACTAGCGAAAAATGAGCAGTTCTTC. Protein sequence: CASSYWGLAKNEQFF.

In this sample, this clonotype turned up many times. V and J are TRBV29-1 and TRBJ2-3; 8 bases line up with TRBD1. V lost 3 bases to trimming and J lost 3 bases; unmatched junction nucleotides: 14. The V gene's germline CDR1 is SQVTM and CDR2 ANQGSEA. This CDR3 has 17 residues. The CDR3 nucleotides read TGCAGCGTTGATGCGATATGGACAGGGCGAGATACAGATACGCAGTATTTT. Amino acid sequence: CSVDAIWTGRDTDTQYF.

Details on this clonotype: At one boundary the junction diverges from the germline segment, which might be a read error. This sequence joins TRBV11-2 and TRBJ1-1; 8 bases align to TRBD1. Germline V CDR1 and CDR2: SGHAT, FQNNGV. CDR3 length equals 18 residues. As DNA, the CDR3 is TGTGCCAGCAGCTTAGGTAGCTGGACAGGGAATAAAGAAACTGAACCTTTCTTT. It translates to CASSLGSWTGNKETEPFF.

The rearrangement uses TRBV27 and TRBJ2-7; D possibly corresponds to TRBD1 (5 bases). Germline CDR1 is MNHEY and CDR2 is SMNVEV (reference sequence). Between the trimmed V and J ends, which lost 7 bases and 2 bases, there was a span of 12 bases. The CDR3 length is 13 residues. As DNA, the CDR3 is TGTGCCAGCAAGATTGCAGGGACCTACGAGCAGTACTTC. Its translation is CASKIAGTYEQYF.